The entry that follows covers one T cell receptor beta chain sequence. Its antigen is unknown. The data stem from a study of cytomegalovirus exposure and HLA in healthy donors. Researchers ran the PCR with 60 Vbeta and 13 Jbeta primers. Here immunoSEQ multiplex PCR was the method, and the copy in TCRdb shows in-frame clones only, minus some. The sample gives some 50,000 clones, around 74% of which show up once; 6.3% is in the top ten. This CDR3 has 14 residues. V was pared by 4 bases and J by 3 bases, with 5 bases of the junction left unmatched. CDR1 LGHNT and CDR2 FRNRAP come from the germline V gene. Notes on the study in general: It was in a later analysis that TCR association rates were seen to vary by HLA locus, highest for DRB1 and lowest for HLA-C. More clonal expansion characterized HLA-associated TCR beta chains than equally common others in a later analysis. In vitro checks showed that a few CMV-associated chains really do target CMV antigens.

The genes are TRBV12-5 and TRBJ2-7, with TRBD1 matching over 8 bases. The sequenced sample consisted of PBMCs. The clonotype comes from a young man in good health and CMV-seronegative. CDR3 amino acids: CASGSSGGGYEQYF. The CDR3 DNA follows: TGTGCTAGTGGTTCGTCAGGGGGCGGCTACGAGCAGTACTTC.